One sample yielded the 3 T cell receptor beta chains listed below, sequenced in a study of T cells in narcolepsy. The protocol was immunoSEQ multiplex PCR, while the TCRdb copy is restricted to in-frame clones and leaves out a portion. This repertoire shows approximately 25,000 clones, more than 75% found once; its top ten account for around 0.99%. Sequenced: memory (CD45RA-) CD4+ T cells from blood. These receptors all stem from a human donor in good health.

CDR3 loop: CASSLGPQGGYGYTF. The CDR3, as DNA: TGTGCCAGCAGCTTAGGACCCCAGGGGGGCTATGGCTACACCTTC. This chain connects TRBV7-9 to TRBJ1-2; 7 positions agree with TRBD1. CDR1 is SEHNR and CDR2 is FQNEAQ in the germline V gene (reference sequence). V was clipped by 1 base and J by 4 bases; unmatched bases: 6. The CDR3 covers 15 residues.

The CDR3 DNA reads as TGTGCCTGGAGTAAAGCCCCGGTTGTGGCCCAGACCCAGTACTTC. Translating it yields CAWSKAPVVAQTQYF. The chain joins TRBV30 to TRBJ2-5; the D is unclear. V was cut by 2 bases and J by 6 bases, with 19 bases left in between. The V gene's germline CDR1 is GTSNPN and CDR2 SVGIG (reference sequence). The CDR3 contains 15 residues.

The rearrangement links TRBV5-8 to TRBJ1-5, with 7 positions matching TRBD1. Germline lookup yields CDR1 SGHTS and CDR2 YDEGEE. CDR3 length: 16 amino acids. Trimming took 3 bases from V and 5 from J; bases not matched to a gene: 11. In DNA, the CDR3 is TGTGCCAGCAGCTGGGCCGTGACAGGGACCCATCAGCCCCAGCATTTT. This encodes CASSWAVTGTHQPQHF. Full variable domain (outside the CDR3, taken from reference TRBV5-8 and TRBJ1-5): EAGVTQSPTHLIKTRGQQATLRCSPISGHTSVYWYQQALGLGLQFLLWYDEGEERNRGNFPPRFSGRQFPNYSSELNVNALELEDSALYLCASSWAVTGTHQPQHFGDGTRLSIL.